The T cell receptor (beta chain) under discussion was sequenced for a study of T cell repertoires in cytomegalovirus infection. Study details: Based on public TCR beta signatures, there were indications of CMV infection and of a matching HLA type. Broader study findings: Identification of carriers of CMV plus the relevant HLA was performed using cumulative public TCR beta family frequency.

Notes on this clonotype: Its matching antigen is unknown. One end of the junction varies from germline; a read error may be responsible.

MiXCR was run by TCRdb on the reads, yielding one entry per CDR3 protein. Among 450,000 to 650,000 distinct CDR3 sequences listed, 26% were seen once. Sequencing input: PBMCs. The TCR originated in a human donor in good health (CMV status not recorded). Some clones in this sample may be carry-over from other donors' samples.

CDR3 bases: TGTGCCAGCAGCTTAGCCGGAGGGGTTCGCTACAATCAGCAGTTCTTC. Protein: CASSLAGGVRYNQQFF. The rearrangement links TRBV7-2 to TRBJ2-1; a possible D gene is TRBD2 (6 bases). The germline gives CDR1 SGHTA, CDR2 FQGNSA. This CDR3 comprises 16 residues.